This T cell receptor beta chain was captured in a study of T cells in Graves' hyperthyroidism and ophthalmopathy (dated by TCRdb to the late 2010s). Context from the whole study: A discovery cohort of about a hundred patients, approximately 44 with Graves' ophthalmopathy and approximately 57 with stable Graves' hyperthyroidism, was used to find distinguishing TCR V-J signatures. An independent validation cohort of around 19 hyperthyroidism patients and 15 or so patients who later progressed to ophthalmopathy tested prospective prediction of ophthalmopathy. The 100 discovery patients were randomly divided into training and test sets at a 7:3 ratio. Thyroid tissue and blood T-cell repertoires from about six Graves' hyperthyroidism patients were also compared in the study. Once sampling was done, hyperthyroidism patients were given methimazole at a starting dose of 30 mg daily, whereas ophthalmopathy patients were given high-dose intravenous methylprednisolone. TCR Vbeta CDR3 sequencing of 135 peripheral blood samples (approximately 44 ophthalmopathy, around 80 hyperthyroidism and 17 progressor patients) is reported in the paper. The paper's findings and limits, for the study overall: In cross-validation, a model built on a 13 V-J signature told ophthalmopathy apart from stable hyperthyroidism with 87.88% sensitivity and 81% to 82% specificity, and in testing the same model reached 80%/75%. Sample size was not statistically predetermined, and blinding of investigators to group allocation was not performed. In validation, the model predicted progression to ophthalmopathy a median of roughly 6.5 months before onset, with 65% to 71% sensitivity and 72.22% specificity. Most expanded thyroid clonotypes (frequency above 0.001) were also found in blood, which suggests that blood repertoires may mirror thyroid immune responses.

The CDR3 has 14 amino acids, counting the end cysteine and phenylalanine. The CDR3 DNA has 42 bases and is translated from base 1. V and J are truncated by 1 base and 2 bases respectively, leaving an intervening sequence of 9 bases. The germline V gene provides CDR1 SGHDN and CDR2 FVKESK. Stable Graves' hyperthyroidism was defined as no progression to ophthalmopathy during 18 months of follow-up. Hyperthyroidism patients were newly diagnosed, had a disease duration of under 2 months, and were aged 18 to 65 years. The study excluded patients with uncontrolled infections, other autoimmune diseases, pregnancy or lactation. Diagnoses were based on clinical symptoms, serum thyroxine and TRAb, thyroid ultrasound and orbital computed tomography. Total RNA was extracted with Trizol reagent, and quality was checked on an Agilent 2100 Bioanalyzer. TCR beta CDR3 regions were amplified from RNA transcripts. The TCR CDR3 was subjected to a first round of RT-PCR using the HTBI primer set and the Qiagen OneStep RT-PCR kit. Libraries were constructed in a second round of multiplex PCR, after which size selection and purification were performed. Libraries were sequenced paired-end with 100 bp reads on an Illumina HiSeq2000. The original pipeline was this. SOAPnuke was used to process the raw data, throwing out any read that contained adapters or uncalled bases, had a mean Phred below 15, or lacked an exact constant-primer or identifier match. COPE v1.2.5 was used to merge high-quality paired reads, and clonotypes were defined as unique nucleotide sequences. MiTCR v1.1 was used to align the clonotypes against IMGT TRBV, TRBD and TRBJ reference segments. The analysis included only V-J combinations with a frequency above 0.0001, which together covered 99% to 99.2% of the repertoires. The TCS score was defined as F50 (clonal expansion) divided by E x V (chaos), with BLOSUM62-based TCRdist calculated between CDR3 peptides within each V-J. Welch's t-statistics and random forest reduced roughly 500 V-J features to roughly 13, which were used in a naive Bayes classifier (R e1071). The Morisita-Horn index was used to measure how similar the thyroid and blood repertoires were. TCRdb reworked the public reads: Q25 trimming with fastp, MiXCR clone assembly, productive beta chains retained. Rows are unified per CDR3 protein, each entry keeping the most common DNA and genes. TCRdb's processing, not the authors', yielded these V and J calls. The sample table holds almost 600,000 distinct CDR3 sequences, of which around 46% were seen once. Clones ranked in the top ten supply about 7.8% of the sample.

Of note for this clonotype: Its specific antigen is unknown. No much larger clone exists at a distance of one base, and base qualities are not known.

The sample consisted of peripheral blood or thyroid tissue (not recorded which). This receptor was taken from a woman aged 18-35 years with Graves' hyperthyroidism. The chain links TRBV14 with TRBJ2-7; the D gene remains uncertain. CDR3 sequence: CASSQVPDPYEQYF. The bases read TGTGCCAGCAGCCAAGTGCCCGACCCCTACGAGCAGTACTTC.